The rows below give T cell receptor beta chains drawn from one sample of a study of CD8 T cells in Susac syndrome. TCRdb ran MiXCR on the immunoSEQ multiplex PCR reads and lists one entry per CDR3 protein. The repertoire holds approximately 190,000 distinct CDR3 sequences, over 75% seen once, with 0.087% in the top ten. Sequenced input: CD4+ T cells from PBMCs. The receptors originated from a human donor with Susac syndrome. CDR3s include the opening cysteine and the closing phenylalanine or tryptophan. The D gene is left open where the match is weak. Clone size, where shown, is once, few, many, or a class for clones that have expanded.

j_gene: TRBJ2-5; abundance: .; d_gene: .; v_gene: TRBV5-1; CDR3nt: TGCGCCAGCACCCAAGACAGACAAGAGACCCAGTACTTC; CDR3aa: CASTQDRQETQYF
j_gene: TRBJ2-1; abundance: few; d_gene: TRBD2; v_gene: TRBV9; CDR3nt: TGTGCCAGCACGTTAAGCGGGACCTCCTACAATGAGCAGTTCTTC; CDR3aa: CASTLSGTSYNEQFF
j_gene: TRBJ1-3; abundance: .; d_gene: .; v_gene: TRBV28; CDR3nt: TGTGCCAGCAGTTTCGACCGTGTCTCTGGAAACACCATATATTTT; CDR3aa: CASSFDRVSGNTIYF
j_gene: TRBJ1-1; abundance: .; d_gene: .; v_gene: TRBV3-1; CDR3nt: TGTGCCAGCAGCCAAGACAGGGTCCGATGGGACACTGAAGCTTTCTTT; CDR3aa: CASSQDRVRWDTEAFF
j_gene: TRBJ2-7; abundance: once; d_gene: .; v_gene: TRBV7-8; CDR3nt: TGTGCCAGCAGCTTACGGCAGGTCTACGAGCAGTACTTC; CDR3aa: CASSLRQVYEQYF
j_gene: TRBJ2-3; abundance: .; d_gene: TRBD2; v_gene: TRBV6-6; CDR3nt: TGTGCCAGCAGTTACCAAGCGGGAGAGCGAACGCAGTATTTT; CDR3aa: CASSYQAGERTQYF
j_gene: TRBJ2-2; abundance: .; d_gene: TRBD2; v_gene: TRBV28; CDR3nt: TGTGCCAGCAGTTCCAACGGACTAGCGGGTTTTGGGGAGCTGTTTTTT; CDR3aa: CASSSNGLAGFGELFF
j_gene: TRBJ1-1; abundance: once; d_gene: TRBD1; v_gene: TRBV9; CDR3nt: TGTGCCAGCTCACAGGGGGTAGGGTCTGCTTTCTTT; CDR3aa: CASSQGVGSAFF
j_gene: TRBJ1-5; abundance: .; d_gene: .; v_gene: TRBV2; CDR3nt: TGTGCCAGCATGGGTGAGGCAGGACGCAATCAGCCCCAGCATTTT; CDR3aa: CASMGEAGRNQPQHF
j_gene: TRBJ2-2; abundance: .; d_gene: TRBD1; v_gene: TRBV27; CDR3nt: TGTGCCAGCAGCCCACCGGGACAGCGAACCGGGGAGCTGTTTTTT; CDR3aa: CASSPPGQRTGELFF
j_gene: TRBJ2-5; abundance: .; d_gene: .; v_gene: TRBV25-1; CDR3nt: TGTGCCAGCAGTAAGTGGGGACACGGGGAGACCCAGTACTTC; CDR3aa: CASSKWGHGETQYF
j_gene: TRBJ1-2; abundance: once; d_gene: .; v_gene: TRBV10-3; CDR3nt: TGTGCCATCAGTGAGTGGGGGGGGGACTATGGCTACACCTTC; CDR3aa: CAISEWGGDYGYTF
j_gene: TRBJ1-1; abundance: .; d_gene: .; v_gene: TRBV5-8; CDR3nt: TGTGCCAGCAGCTCCTGGACATCGGGGAACACTGAAGCTTTCTTT; CDR3aa: CASSSWTSGNTEAFF
j_gene: TRBJ2-2; abundance: .; d_gene: .; v_gene: TRBV4-1; CDR3nt: TGCGCCAGCAGCCAAATCGTAGGCGGGGAGCTGTTTTTT; CDR3aa: CASSQIVGGELFF
j_gene: TRBJ2-7; abundance: .; d_gene: .; v_gene: TRBV7-8; CDR3nt: TGTGCCAGCAGCTTAAGCTTAGACTACGAGCAGTACTTC; CDR3aa: CASSLSLDYEQYF
j_gene: TRBJ2-1; abundance: .; d_gene: .; v_gene: TRBV4-1; CDR3nt: TGCGCCAGCAGCCAAGATAGACGGAGTCGTATACGGGGTGAGCAGTTCTTC; CDR3aa: CASSQDRRSRIRGEQFF
j_gene: TRBJ2-3; abundance: .; d_gene: .; v_gene: TRBV9; CDR3nt: TGTGCCAGCAGCGCGCAGGGGGGACCCACAGATACGCAGTATTTT; CDR3aa: CASSAQGGPTDTQYF